The 31 T cell receptor beta chains below come from one sample, sequenced in a study of cytomegalovirus exposure and HLA in healthy donors. This PCR relied on a set of 60 Vbeta primers and 13 Jbeta primers. Generated by immunoSEQ multiplex PCR, the TCRdb table keeps only in-frame clones and is missing some. This table holds 100,000 to 150,000 clones, about 81% found once. The sequenced material came from PBMCs. The receptors here all came from a woman in her twenties or thirties in good health and CMV-seronegative.

This rearrangement joins TRBV19 to TRBJ2-4; 8 positions match TRBD1. CDR3 size: 14 residues. The V and J ends lost 6 bases and 3 bases, in that order; junction bases with no gene match: 4. Germline assignment: CDR1 LNHDA and CDR2 SQIVND (reference sequence). The CDR3 nucleotides are TGTGCCAGTAGCAACAGGGGGGACAAAAACATTCAGTACTTC. Translating it yields CASSNRGDKNIQYF.

This rearrangement joins TRBV7-2 to TRBJ1-5, with 9 bases lining up with TRBD1. Per the germline V gene, CDR1 is SGHTA and CDR2 is FQGNSA. The CDR3 runs 13 residues. Losses at the gene ends were 6 bases for V and 7 bases for J; bases not matched to a gene: 4. The CDR3 loop is CASSQDRGQPQHF. Written as DNA, the CDR3 is TGTGCCAGCAGTCAGGACAGGGGCCAGCCCCAGCATTTT.

Only a few counts were recorded for this clone. The V and J genes are TRBV27 and TRBJ2-7, with D maybe TRBD1 (8 bases). The CDR3 totals 14 residues. V was pared by 8 bases and J by 2 bases, with 16 bases between. Germline V gene sequence: CDR1 MNHEY, CDR2 SMNVEV (reference sequence). CDR3 in DNA: TGTGCCAGCGGGCTACAGGGGGGGGCCTACGAGCAGTACTTC. This encodes CASGLQGGAYEQYF.

The CDR3 loop reads CASTETGNHNSPLHF. CDR3 in DNA: TGTGCCAGCACCGAAACCGGGAACCATAATTCACCCCTCCACTTT. V gene TRBV6-5 combines with J gene TRBJ1-6; D is unresolved. V lost 7 bases, J lost 5 bases, and 15 bases lay in between. In germline, CDR1 is MNHEY, CDR2 SVGAGI. The CDR3 loop spans 15 amino acids.

The V call is TRBV5-6, the J call TRBJ1-3; 7 bases are a match to TRBD1. This CDR3 has 15 amino acids. V was clipped by 4 bases and J by 0 bases; unmatched bases: 4. The germline CDR1 and CDR2 sequences are SGHDT and YYEEEE. CDR3 nucleotide sequence: TGTGCCAGCAGCCGTGACAGGGTCTCTGGAAACACCATATATTTT. This translates into CASSRDRVSGNTIYF.

The chain joins TRBV7-6 to TRBJ2-7; D may be TRBD2 (5 bases). The CDR3 is 14 amino acids. Per the germline V gene, CDR1 is SGHVS and CDR2 is FNYEAQ. The germline V and J ends were trimmed by 1 base and 3 bases, with 10 bases remaining between them. The CDR3 sequence: CASSLGGSYYEQYF. CDR3 in DNA: TGTGCCAGCAGCTTAGGCGGGTCGTACTACGAGCAGTACTTC.

The CDR3 loop reads CASSQEIAGGLKQFF. Here the CDR3 DNA reads TGTGCCAGCAGCCAAGAAATAGCGGGGGGGCTGAAGCAGTTCTTC. The chain has TRBV4-2 and TRBJ2-1; 11 bases agree with TRBD2. This CDR3 is built from 15 residues. Germline V gene lookup returns CDR1 LGHNA and CDR2 YNFKEQ. The ends lost 0 bases at V and 11 bases at J; junction bases unmatched: 6.

The V call is TRBV2, the J call TRBJ2-1, with a possible D match to TRBD2 (7 bases). The CDR3 extends over 19 amino acids. V was cut by 3 bases and J by 4 bases, with 25 bases left in between. Germline CDR1 is SNHLY and CDR2 is FYNNEI. CDR3 protein: CASSEEHTGRGVRYNEQFF. The CDR3, as DNA: TGTGCCAGCAGTGAGGAACACACAGGGAGGGGGGTCCGTTACAATGAGCAGTTCTTC.

As concerns this clone: The sample carries other DNA sequences with the same CDR3. J is TRBJ1-2 and V is TRBV19, with TRBD1 matching over 9 bases. V was clipped by 3 bases and J by 5 bases; unmatched bases: 1. The CDR3 has 13 residues. CDR1 and CDR2 (germline): LNHDA, SQIVND (reference sequence). The CDR3 region has the DNA TGTGCCAGTAGTATTGGACAGGGGTATGGCTACACCTTC. Translation gives CASSIGQGYGYTF.

The chain combines TRBV7-9 with TRBJ1-2; TRBD1 might be the D (5 bases). The CDR3 length is 17 residues. Per germline, CDR1 SEHNR and CDR2 FQNEAQ (reference sequence). V was trimmed by 4 bases and J by 5 bases, leaving 23 bases between them. CDR3 in DNA: TGTGCCAGCAGCTCCTCGTCCACGGGGGGAATGTGGTATGGCTACACCTTC. This translates into CASSSSSTGGMWYGYTF.

The gene calls are TRBV19 and TRBJ1-1; D is uncertain. The V end was cut by 3 bases, the J end by 1 base, with 6 bases between. The CDR3 contains 13 residues. The germline gives CDR1 LNHDA, CDR2 SQIVND (reference sequence). Here the CDR3 DNA reads TGTGCCAGTAGTATGTCCAAGAACACTGAAGCTTTCTTT. Its translation is CASSMSKNTEAFF.

V gene TRBV5-5 combines with J gene TRBJ2-7, with TRBD2 identical over 10 bases. Germline V CDR1 and CDR2: SGHKS, YYEKEE (reference sequence). J gave up 0 bases and V 1 base, and 1 base lay outside the gene matches. There are 15 residues in the CDR3. The CDR3 DNA follows: TGTGCCAGCAGCTTGTTAGCGGGGGGCTCCTACGAGCAGTACTTC. It translates to CASSLLAGGSYEQYF.

This clone turned up a few times. At the DNA level, this CDR3 is encoded by other sequences in the same sample as well. The rearrangement uses TRBV9 and TRBJ2-1; 11 nucleotides match TRBD2. The J segment lost 6 bases and the V segment lost 0 bases, leaving 2 bases of the junction unmatched. The CDR3 runs to 15 residues. CDR1 SGDLS and CDR2 YYNGEE come from the germline V gene. The CDR3 DNA reads as TGTGCCAGCAGCGTAGGTCTAGCGGGGGGCAATGAGCAGTTCTTC. This encodes CASSVGLAGGNEQFF.

The chain employs TRBV7-2 and TRBJ2-7; D is unresolved. Per the germline V gene, CDR1 is SGHTA and CDR2 is FQGNSA. This CDR3 is built from 13 residues. Trimming shortened V by 3 bases and J by 2 bases, and 8 bases separated the two germline ends. The CDR3 bases are TGTGCCAGCAGCTTCGGCACTACCTACGAGCAGTACTTC. Amino acids: CASSFGTTYEQYF.

This sequence joins TRBV6-5 and TRBJ2-7; 10 nucleotides align to TRBD2. Germline trimming cut 7 bases from V and 4 bases from J; bases unmatched to any gene: 7. CDR1 is MNHEY and CDR2 is SVGAGI in the germline V gene. The CDR3 sequence is 14 residues long. The CDR3 sequence is CASKPGLASYEQYF. CDR3 nucleotides: TGTGCCAGCAAACCGGGACTAGCGTCTTACGAGCAGTACTTC.

The chain joins TRBV6-1 to TRBJ1-2; 7 bases map to TRBD1. The CDR3 runs to 13 residues. Germline V gene lookup returns CDR1 MNHNS and CDR2 SASEGT. The trim removed 6 bases at V and 6 bases at J, leaving 7 bases unmatched. This CDR3 reads CASRYDRVDGYTF. DNA for the CDR3: TGTGCCAGCAGGTACGACAGGGTGGATGGCTACACCTTC.

This rearrangement joins TRBV10-2 to TRBJ2-3; 9 bases map to TRBD2. CDR1 and CDR2 (germline): WSHSY, SAAADI. V lost 8 bases and J lost 4; bases outside the gene matches: 13. The CDR3 is 16 amino acids. CDR3 loop: CASLASLAGTSDTQYF. The CDR3, as DNA: TGCGCCAGCCTAGCATCCCTAGCGGGGACCTCAGATACGCAGTATTTT.

The rearrangement links TRBV5-1 to TRBJ2-5; D gene uncertain. The length of the CDR3 is 12 residues. Germline CDR1 and CDR2: SGHRS and YFSETQ. Between the trimmed V and J ends, which lost 0 bases and 2 bases, there was a span of 2 bases. The CDR3 sequence is CASSLAQETQYF. Written as DNA, the CDR3 is TGCGCCAGCAGCTTGGCTCAAGAGACCCAGTACTTC.

The J gene is TRBJ2-7, the V gene TRBV2; TRBD1 aligns across 10 bases. This CDR3 region has 14 residues. V shed 7 bases and J 6 bases; nucleotides not matched to a gene: 9. The V gene's germline CDR1 is SNHLY and CDR2 FYNNEI. The CDR3 nucleotides are TGTGCCAGCACCGGACAGGGGGAAGGTGGCGAGCAGTACTTC. Amino acid sequence: CASTGQGEGGEQYF.

Of note for this clone: The same CDR3 arises from other DNA sequences in this sample as well. The gene calls are TRBV4-1 and TRBJ2-7; TRBD2 agrees at 10 bases. CDR1 is MGHRA, CDR2 YSYEKL, per germline. The J segment lost 0 bases and the V segment lost 1 base, leaving 6 bases of the junction unmatched. The CDR3 sequence is 17 residues long. The CDR3 bases are TGCGCCAGCAGCCAAGGGGGACTAGCGCGAAGCTCCTACGAGCAGTACTTC. Translation: CASSQGGLARSSYEQYF.

DNA for the CDR3: TGTGCCAGTAGTATAGATATTAGAGAACTGAACACTGAAGCTTTCTTT. Amino acid sequence: CASSIDIRELNTEAFF. The chain recombines TRBV19 with TRBJ1-1; D not resolved. Germline CDR1 is LNHDA and CDR2 is SQIVND (reference sequence). Trimming pared 0 bases from V and 0 bases from J, leaving 11 bases between. This CDR3 spans 16 amino acids.

J is TRBJ1-1 and V is TRBV20-1; 7 bases are a match to TRBD1. The CDR3 is made up of 11 amino acids. CDR1 and CDR2 from the germline V gene are DFQATT and SNEGSKA (reference sequence). The V gene end was trimmed by 6 bases and the J gene end by 7 bases; junction bases not matched to a gene: 5. CDR3 sequence: CSAAWDSEAFF. The CDR3 DNA reads TGCAGTGCCGCCTGGGACAGTGAAGCTTTCTTT.

The V and J genes are TRBV5-4 and TRBJ2-2; D is ambiguous. This CDR3 contains 14 residues. Trimming took 3 bases from V and 9 from J, leaving 15 bases between them. Germline V gene sequence: CDR1 SGHNT, CDR2 YYREEE (reference sequence). CDR3 bases: TGTGCCAGCAGCTCCTCCCTAGAGAGCCGGGAGCTGTTTTTT. Protein product: CASSSSLESRELFF. The complete variable domain, with remaining parts taken from reference TRBV5-4 and TRBJ2-2, reads ETGVTQSPTHLIKTRGQQVTLRCSSQSGHNTVSWYQQALGQGPQFIFQYYREEENGRGNFPPRFSGLQFPNYSSELNVNALELDDSALYLCASSSSLESRELFFGEGSRLTVL.

This clone was counted only a few times. The V and J genes are TRBV6-6 and TRBJ1-3; no clear D gene. The ends were cut back, 7 bases at V and 4 bases at J, with 5 bases in the middle. The CDR3 is 11 residues long. Germline CDR1 reads MNHNY; CDR2 reads SVGAGI (reference sequence). The CDR3 loop is CASTQGNTIYF. In nucleotides, the CDR3 is TGTGCCAGCACCCAGGGAAACACCATATATTTT.

The chain employs TRBV7-8 and TRBJ2-3; 10 nucleotides align to TRBD1. This CDR3 is built from 17 residues. V was clipped by 5 bases and J by 4 bases; unmatched bases: 12. Germline-derived CDR1 and CDR2 are SGHVS and FQNEAQ. The chain's CDR3 is CASSARRQGAVADTQYF. The CDR3 DNA is TGTGCCAGCAGCGCTCGTAGACAGGGGGCCGTCGCAGATACGCAGTATTTT.

This chain connects TRBV7-2 to TRBJ2-1; 7 bases agree with TRBD2. J was trimmed by 2 bases and V by 2 bases; bases with no gene match: 6. The CDR3 consists of 16 residues. CDR1 and CDR2 (germline): SGHTA, FQGNSA. CDR3 protein: CASSLWSGGPYNEQFF. The CDR3 DNA reads TGTGCCAGCAGCTTATGGTCGGGAGGCCCCTACAATGAGCAGTTCTTC.

V gene TRBV6-5 combines with J gene TRBJ1-2; maybe TRBD1 (6 bases). Trimming shortened V by 6 bases and J by 7 bases, and 18 bases separated the two germline ends. Per the germline V gene, CDR1 is MNHEY and CDR2 is SVGAGI. The CDR3 is 14 amino acids. The CDR3 coding sequence is TGTGCCAGCAGCCAGGACAGCACGAATTTTGGCTACACCTTC. Translated, it gives CASSQDSTNFGYTF.

The chain employs TRBV11-2 and TRBJ1-2, with D unclear. Germline CDR1 is SGHAT and CDR2 is FQNNGV. V dropped 1 base and J dropped 5 bases, with 8 bases sitting between them. The CDR3 consists of 13 residues. This CDR3 is CASSLGGGYGYTF. The DNA of the CDR3 is TGTGCCAGCAGCTTAGGGGGAGGATATGGCTACACCTTC. The variable domain in full, with the rest retrieved from reference TRBV11-2 and TRBJ1-2, is EAGVAQSPRYKIIEKRQSVAFWCNPISGHATLYWYQQILGQGPKLLIQFQNNGVVDDSQLPKDRFSAERLKGVDSTLKIQPAKLEDSAVYLCASSLGGGYGYTFGSGTRLTVV.

V and J are TRBV9 and TRBJ1-4; maybe TRBD1 (5 bases). The germline V and J ends were trimmed by 0 bases and 6 bases, with 12 bases remaining between them. Germline loops: CDR1 SGDLS, CDR2 YYNGEE. CDR3 length: 15 residues. Written as DNA, the CDR3 is TGTGCCAGCAGCGTAGCTATAGACAGCTATGAAAAACTGTTTTTT. It is translated as CASSVAIDSYEKLFF. Filled out from reference TRBV9 and TRBJ1-4, the complete variable domain reads DSGVTQTPKHLITATGQRVTLRCSPRSGDLSVYWYQQSLDQGLQFLIQYYNGEERAKGNILERFSAQQFPDLHSELNLSSLELGDSALYFCASSVAIDSYEKLFFGSGTQLSVL.

In this sample, this clone turned up once. V and J are TRBV9 and TRBJ1-5, with unresolved D. The V end was cut by 0 bases, the J end by 3 bases, with 10 bases between. The CDR3 is 15 residues long. Germline V lookup: CDR1 SGDLS, CDR2 YYNGEE. CDR3 in amino acids: CASSVGGFTNQPQHF. Written as DNA, the CDR3 is TGTGCCAGCAGCGTAGGCGGATTCACCAATCAGCCCCAGCATTTT.

The chain has TRBV6-1 and TRBJ2-3, with 8 bases identical to TRBD2. This CDR3 has 13 residues. V lost 7 bases, J lost 6 bases, and 6 bases stayed unmatched. CDR1 MNHNS and CDR2 SASEGT come from the germline V gene. CDR3 amino acids: CASNAAGGDTQYF. The CDR3 DNA reads as TGTGCCAGCAATGCTGCGGGGGGTGATACGCAGTATTTT.